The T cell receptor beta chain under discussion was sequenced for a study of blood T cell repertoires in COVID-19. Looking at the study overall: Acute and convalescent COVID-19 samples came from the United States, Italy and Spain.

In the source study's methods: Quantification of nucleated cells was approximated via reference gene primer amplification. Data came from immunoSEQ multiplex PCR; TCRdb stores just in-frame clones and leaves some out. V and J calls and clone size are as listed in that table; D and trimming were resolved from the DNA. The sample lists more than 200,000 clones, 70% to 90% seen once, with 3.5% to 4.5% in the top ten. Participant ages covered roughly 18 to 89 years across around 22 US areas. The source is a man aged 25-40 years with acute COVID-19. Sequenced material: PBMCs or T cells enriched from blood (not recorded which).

The CDR3 sequence is CASSGGTSGEGETQYF. CDR3 DNA: TGCGCCAGCAGCGGTGGGACTAGCGGGGAAGGAGAGACCCAGTACTTC. The rearrangement uses TRBV5-1 and TRBJ2-5, with 13 bases identical to TRBD2. CDR3 length: 16 residues. J was trimmed by 4 bases and V by 4 bases; bases with no gene match: 7. Germline assignment: CDR1 SGHRS and CDR2 YFSETQ.